This T cell receptor (beta chain) was sequenced for a study of Graves' ophthalmopathy and Graves' hyperthyroidism. About the research overall: Peripheral blood samples were taken at initial diagnosis, before any treatment.

Patients were left out if they had other autoimmune diseases, uncontrolled infections, pregnancy or lactation. Clinical symptoms, serum thyroxine, TRAb, thyroid ultrasound and orbital computed tomography formed the basis of diagnosis. Whole-study findings and limits: Progression of ophthalmopathy was predicted by the model with around 70% sensitivity and about 72% specificity.

This clonotype occurred many times. The antigen is undetermined. Amplifying from RNA transcripts, the study obtained TCR beta CDR3 regions. First-round RT-PCR employed HTBI primers, with a second-round multiplex PCR after it. Using its own MiXCR run on the multiplex PCR reads, TCRdb lists one record per CDR3 protein. The sample consists of just over 600,000 distinct CDR3 sequences, approximately 21% of them appearing once. What was sequenced was peripheral blood. The TCR was taken from a woman aged 18 to 35 with stable Graves' hyperthyroidism. Some clones in this sample may be carry-over from other donors' samples.

CDR3 DNA sequence: TGTGCCAGCAGCAAAACATTAGACAGGGTATCCCTTAACTATGGCTACACCTTC. This gives the protein CASSKTLDRVSLNYGYTF. The J gene is TRBJ1-2, the V gene TRBV7-3, with TRBD1 identical over 7 bases. CDR3 length equals 18 residues. Trimming removed 5 bases from V and 1 base from J; junction bases left unmatched: 16. The germline V gene encodes CDR1 SGHTA and CDR2 FQGTGA.